The clone carrying this T cell receptor (beta chain) occurred a few times. The antigen is unknown. Germline assignment: CDR1 MDHEN and CDR2 SYDVKM. V lost 3 bases to trimming and J lost 3 bases, with 8 bases between them. CDR3 length: 13 amino acids. The data originate from a study of cytomegalovirus exposure and HLA in healthy donors. The study's findings and limits: A later analysis linked 15,000 to 20,000 TCR beta sequences to HLA alleles at 0.05 false discovery rate. A few V segments could not be told apart, such as TRBV6-2 and TRBV6-3, and were left out.

The PCR had 60 Vbeta and 13 Jbeta primers. Here immunoSEQ multiplex PCR was the method, and the copy in TCRdb shows in-frame clones only, minus some. The sample yields around 150,000 clones, about two thirds seen once. The TCR originated in a man in his fifties or sixties in good health and CMV-seronegative. Sequences were obtained from PBMCs. The chain combines TRBV28 with TRBJ2-5, with D possibly being TRBD1 (5 bases). Here the CDR3 DNA reads TGTGCCAGCAGTTTCGGCAGGGAAGAGACCCAGTACTTC. Translated: CASSFGREETQYF.